A selection of T cell receptor beta chains follows, all from one sample in a study of PD-1 blockade in classical Hodgkin lymphoma. Data came from immunoSEQ multiplex PCR; TCRdb stores just in-frame clones and leaves some out. The sample records 1,900 or so clones, 70% to 90% being singletons. The sample here was CD4+ T cells from blood, taken at baseline. The receptors originated from a human donor with classical Hodgkin lymphoma. The CDR3 runs from the conserved cysteine through the conserved F or W. D genes are given only for firm matches. Size values are once, few and many counts, or a class for expanded clones, and some rows have none.

>.|TRBV7-9|.|TRBJ1-4|17
CASSFRSSTATNEKLFF
TGTGCCAGCAGTTTTCGGAGCTCCACCGCAACTAATGAAAAACTGTTTTTT
>.|TRBV27|.|TRBJ2-1|15
CASRLKGVSYNEQFF
TGTGCCAGCAGATTAAAGGGGGTCAGCTACAATGAGCAGTTCTTC
>once|TRBV19|.|TRBJ1-2|17
CASNQLRADRVGYGYTF
TGTGCCAGTAATCAACTAAGGGCAGACCGGGTAGGCTATGGCTACACCTTC
>.|TRBV21-1|.|TRBJ2-7|15
CASSRASGGGYEQYF
TGTGCCAGCAGCAGGGCCAGCGGGGGAGGTTACGAGCAGTACTTC
>.|TRBV10-1|.|TRBJ2-6|18
CASSGGPIAQSRANVLTF
TGCGCCAGCAGTGGAGGACCGATCGCACAAAGTCGGGCCAACGTCCTGACTTTC
>.|TRBV9|.|TRBJ1-5|15
CASSDLQGGGQPQHF
TGTGCCAGCAGCGACTTACAGGGAGGAGGGCAGCCCCAGCATTTT
>.|TRBV9|.|TRBJ2-3|14
CASSALLATDTQYF
TGTGCCAGCAGCGCGTTACTGGCGACAGATACGCAGTATTTT
>.|TRBV5-1|.|TRBJ2-2|15
CASSLALRGTGELFF
TGCGCCAGCAGCTTGGCCCTCCGGGGAACCGGGGAGCTGTTTTTT
>few|TRBV19|TRBD2|TRBJ2-3|19
CASSIGLAGNQPGGDTQYF
TGTGCCAGTAGTATCGGACTAGCGGGCAACCAACCGGGAGGAGATACGCAGTATTTT
>.|TRBV11-3|.|TRBJ2-3|15
CASSPGQVSTDTQYF
TGTGCCAGCAGCCCCGGCCAAGTTAGCACAGATACGCAGTATTTT
>.|TRBV4-2|.|TRBJ2-3|15
CASSQDHRGAARGYF
TGTGCCAGCAGCCAAGACCACCGGGGGGCCGCCCGTGGGTATTTT
>.|TRBV6-6|.|TRBJ2-3|15
CASRHSGPGTATQYF
TGTGCCAGCAGGCATAGCGGCCCGGGAACCGCGACGCAGTATTTT
>.|TRBV6-1|TRBD1|TRBJ1-1|13
CASREPDRGKAFF
TGTGCCAGCAGAGAGCCCGACAGGGGAAAAGCTTTCTTT
>.|TRBV21-1|.|TRBJ1-2|16
CASSRPPGGPHYGYTF
TGTGCCAGCAGCAGACCCCCCGGGGGGCCCCACTATGGCTACACCTTC
>.|TRBV7-7|.|TRBJ1-1|13
CASSPSRYTEAFF
TGTGCCAGCAGCCCTTCCCGCTACACTGAAGCTTTCTTT
>.|TRBV7-2|.|TRBJ2-3|16
CASSLGRGAAGNTQYF
TGTGCCAGCAGCTTAGGGAGAGGGGCGGCGGGGAATACGCAGTATTTT
>few|TRBV30|.|TRBJ1-5|14
CAWRGQTSNQPQHF
TGTGCCTGGAGAGGACAGACCAGCAATCAGCCCCAGCATTTT
>.|TRBV18|.|TRBJ1-6|16
CASSLPGARYNSPLHF
TGTGCCAGCTCACTACCCGGGGCCAGATATAATTCACCCCTCCACTTT
>.|TRBV9|.|TRBJ1-2|15
CASSLRDTPNYGYTF
TGTGCCAGCAGCCTCCGGGACACCCCTAACTATGGCTACACCTTC
>.|TRBV14|.|TRBJ2-5|16
CASSREKGSLQETQYF
TGTGCCAGCAGCCGGGAGAAAGGGTCATTACAAGAGACCCAGTACTTC
>.|TRBV7-8|TRBD2|TRBJ2-1|21
CASSQGHVGLAGQGSYNEQFF
TGTGCCAGCAGCCAGGGCCATGTCGGACTAGCGGGGCAAGGCTCCTACAATGAGCAGTTCTTC
>.|TRBV5-1|.|TRBJ2-7|14
CASSLSGSGYEQYF
TGCGCCAGCAGCTTAAGTGGATCAGGCTACGAGCAGTACTTC